These T cell receptor beta chains were read from a single sample in a study of naive and memory T cell subsets. A single record per CDR3 protein comes from TCRdb applying MiXCR to the UMI-ligation and nested PCR reads. Among around 17,000 distinct CDR3 sequences listed, just over 8.5% were seen once. Sample: central memory CD8+ T cells from blood. These receptors all come from a human donor in good health. CDR3s include the opening cysteine and the closing phenylalanine or tryptophan. The order of the fields is J gene, V gene, clone size, D gene, CDR3 DNA, CDR3 protein. A D gene is named only where the DNA matches it firmly. Clone sizes are given selectively: once, few, many, or a class where the clone is expanded.

j_call: TRBJ1-6; v_call: TRBV4-3; clone_size: -; d_call: -; cdr3_nt: TGCGCCAGCAGCCATGAGGACAGCCTCTCCAATTCACCCCTCCACTTT; cdr3_aa: CASSHEDSLSNSPLHF
j_call: TRBJ2-1; v_call: TRBV2; clone_size: few; d_call: TRBD2; cdr3_nt: TGTGCCAGCAGGGCTAGCGGGGGGGCTTTCAATGAGCAGTTCTTC; cdr3_aa: CASRASGGAFNEQFF
j_call: TRBJ2-7; v_call: TRBV7-9; clone_size: -; d_call: TRBD1; cdr3_nt: TGTGCCAGCAGCCCCCCGGGACAGGGTTCCTACGAGCAGTACTTC; cdr3_aa: CASSPPGQGSYEQYF
j_call: TRBJ2-6; v_call: TRBV4-3; clone_size: large; d_call: -; cdr3_nt: TGCGCCAGCAGCCAAGATGCGGGCTCTGGGGCCAACGTCCTGACTTTC; cdr3_aa: CASSQDAGSGANVLTF
j_call: TRBJ1-1; v_call: TRBV27; clone_size: many; d_call: -; cdr3_nt: TGTGCCAGCAGTGTCAGCGGGCCGGAGGGCACTGAAGCTTTCTTT; cdr3_aa: CASSVSGPEGTEAFF
j_call: TRBJ2-7; v_call: TRBV6-1; clone_size: -; d_call: -; cdr3_nt: TGTGCCAGCAGTGAATGGGTGAGGTGGAATTTCTACGAGCAGTACTTC; cdr3_aa: CASSEWVRWNFYEQYF
j_call: TRBJ2-7; v_call: TRBV6-1; clone_size: -; d_call: -; cdr3_nt: TGTGCCAGCAGTGAAGCTTCGGGAGATAGCTCCTACGAGCAGTACTTC; cdr3_aa: CASSEASGDSSYEQYF
j_call: TRBJ1-2; v_call: TRBV12-3/TRBV12-4; clone_size: many; d_call: -; cdr3_nt: TGTGCCAGCAGTAACCCTATGTTAGGGCCGGGGGAAGGCTATGGCTACACCTTC; cdr3_aa: CASSNPMLGPGEGYGYTF
j_call: TRBJ2-1; v_call: TRBV6-2/TRBV6-3; clone_size: medium-sized; d_call: -; cdr3_nt: TGTGCCAGCAGTTACACAGACTACAATGAGCAGTTCTTC; cdr3_aa: CASSYTDYNEQFF
j_call: TRBJ2-1; v_call: TRBV7-3; clone_size: -; d_call: -; cdr3_nt: TGTGCCAGCAGCTTAGCGGGGATCAATGAGCAGTTCTTC; cdr3_aa: CASSLAGINEQFF
j_call: TRBJ1-5; v_call: TRBV2; clone_size: few; d_call: -; cdr3_nt: TGTGCCAGCCCCCGGAGCGACTCAGGACCCTCGGGCAATCAGCCCCAGCATTTT; cdr3_aa: CASPRSDSGPSGNQPQHF
j_call: TRBJ2-6; v_call: TRBV15; clone_size: many; d_call: -; cdr3_nt: TGTGCCACCAGCAGATCGACAGGTCCCTCCCCCTCTGGGGCCAACGTCCTGACTTTC; cdr3_aa: CATSRSTGPSPSGANVLTF
j_call: TRBJ1-1; v_call: TRBV24-1; clone_size: -; d_call: -; cdr3_nt: TGTGCCACCAGCCATGGCACTGAAGCTTTCTTT; cdr3_aa: CATSHGTEAFF
j_call: TRBJ1-1; v_call: TRBV24-1; clone_size: -; d_call: TRBD1; cdr3_nt: TGTGCCACCAGCAATTCAAGGACAGGGTCCGCTGAAGCTTTCTTT; cdr3_aa: CATSNSRTGSAEAFF
j_call: TRBJ1-1; v_call: TRBV6-2/TRBV6-3; clone_size: -; d_call: -; cdr3_nt: TGTGCCAGCAGCCGTTATGGGGTTGATGCTTTCTTT; cdr3_aa: CASSRYGVDAFF
j_call: TRBJ1-2; v_call: TRBV4-3; clone_size: -; d_call: TRBD1; cdr3_nt: TGCGCCAGCAGCCAAGTATCTCCCAGCAGGGGGAACTATGGCTACACCTTC; cdr3_aa: CASSQVSPSRGNYGYTF
j_call: TRBJ2-7; v_call: TRBV21-1; clone_size: medium-sized; d_call: -; cdr3_nt: TGTGCCAGCAGCGGGCGGGAAAAACTAGCGGGACCCTACGAGCAGTACTTC; cdr3_aa: CASSGREKLAGPYEQYF
j_call: TRBJ2-7; v_call: TRBV19; clone_size: once; d_call: -; cdr3_nt: TGTGCCAGTAGTTTAACAGCGGCGACCTCCGAGCAGTACTTC; cdr3_aa: CASSLTAATSEQYF
j_call: TRBJ1-1; v_call: TRBV7-2; clone_size: many; d_call: -; cdr3_nt: TGTGCCAGCAGCTTAGGAACCTCCCAGGAAGCTTTCTTT; cdr3_aa: CASSLGTSQEAFF
j_call: TRBJ1-5; v_call: TRBV7-2; clone_size: many; d_call: -; cdr3_nt: TGTGCCAGCAGCTTAACGGACAGTAGCAATCAGCCCCAGCATTTT; cdr3_aa: CASSLTDSSNQPQHF